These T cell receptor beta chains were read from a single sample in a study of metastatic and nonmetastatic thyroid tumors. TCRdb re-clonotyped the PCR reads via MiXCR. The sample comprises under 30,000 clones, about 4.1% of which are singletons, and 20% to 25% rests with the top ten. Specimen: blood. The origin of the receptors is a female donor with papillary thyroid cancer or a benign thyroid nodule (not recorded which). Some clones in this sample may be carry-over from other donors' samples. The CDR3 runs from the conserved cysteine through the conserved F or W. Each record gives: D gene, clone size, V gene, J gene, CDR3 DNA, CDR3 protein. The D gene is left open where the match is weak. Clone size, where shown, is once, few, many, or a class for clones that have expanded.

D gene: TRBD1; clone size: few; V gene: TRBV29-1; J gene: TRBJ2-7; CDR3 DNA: TGCAGCGTGGGGGACAGTAAGGCTTACGAGCAGTACTTC; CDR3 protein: CSVGDSKAYEQYF
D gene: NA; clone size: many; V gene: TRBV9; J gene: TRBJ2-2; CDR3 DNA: TGTGCCAGCAGCGTAGCAGGATTGGGCGGGGAGCTGTTTTTT; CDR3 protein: CASSVAGLGGELFF
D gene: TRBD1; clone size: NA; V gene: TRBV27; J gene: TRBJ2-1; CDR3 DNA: TGTGCCAGCAGACCTTTTGGCCGGGACAGGGGATACAATGAGCAGTTCTTC; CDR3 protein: CASRPFGRDRGYNEQFF
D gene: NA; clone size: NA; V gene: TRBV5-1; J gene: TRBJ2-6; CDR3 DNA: TGCGCCAGCAGCAGACAGGCTTCTGGGGCCAACGTCCTGACTTTC; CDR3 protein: CASSRQASGANVLTF
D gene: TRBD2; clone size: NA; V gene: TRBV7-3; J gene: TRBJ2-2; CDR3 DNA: TGTGCCAGCAACTCGGGGACTAGGGCCGGGGAGCTGTTTTTT; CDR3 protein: CASNSGTRAGELFF
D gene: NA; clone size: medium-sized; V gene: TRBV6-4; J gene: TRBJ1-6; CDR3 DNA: TGTGCCAGCAGTGACTCGAAGGCGGGGAATTCACCCCTCCACTTT; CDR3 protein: CASSDSKAGNSPLHF
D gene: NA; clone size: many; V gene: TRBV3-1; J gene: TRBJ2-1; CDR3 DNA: TGTGCCAGCAGCTCAGGGTGGAATGAGCAGTTCTTC; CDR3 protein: CASSSGWNEQFF
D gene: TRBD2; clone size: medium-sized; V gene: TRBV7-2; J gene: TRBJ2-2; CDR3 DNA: TGTGCCAGCAGCTTAGGTGTAGCGGGAACCGGGGAGCTGTTTTTT; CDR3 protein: CASSLGVAGTGELFF
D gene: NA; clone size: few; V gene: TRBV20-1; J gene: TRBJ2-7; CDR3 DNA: TGCAGTGCTAGGCAGAGCCCCCCCTACGAGCAGTACTTC; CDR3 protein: CSARQSPPYEQYF
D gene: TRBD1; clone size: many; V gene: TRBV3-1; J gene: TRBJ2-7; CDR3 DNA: TGTGCCAGCAGCCACAGGGACAGCTACGAGCAGTACTTC; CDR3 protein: CASSHRDSYEQYF
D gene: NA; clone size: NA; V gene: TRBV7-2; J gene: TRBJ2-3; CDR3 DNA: TGTGCCAGCAGCTTTCCGGCGGGTGGTACAGATACGCAGTATTTT; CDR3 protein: CASSFPAGGTDTQYF
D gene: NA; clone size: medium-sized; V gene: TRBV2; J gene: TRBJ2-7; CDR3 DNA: TGTGCCAGCAAAACCCAGGGGTTCGGTAACGAGCAGTACTTC; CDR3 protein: CASKTQGFGNEQYF
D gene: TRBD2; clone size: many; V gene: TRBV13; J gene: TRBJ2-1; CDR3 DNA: TGTGCCAGCAGCGCCTCCGGGACTAGGGCCTACAATGAGCAGTTCTTC; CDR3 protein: CASSASGTRAYNEQFF
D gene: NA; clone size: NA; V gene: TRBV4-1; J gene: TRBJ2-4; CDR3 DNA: TGCGCCAGCAGCCAAGGCCAAGCCAAAAACATTCAGTACTTC; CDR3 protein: CASSQGQAKNIQYF
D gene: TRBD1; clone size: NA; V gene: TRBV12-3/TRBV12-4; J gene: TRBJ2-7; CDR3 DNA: TGTGCCAGCAGCTTAGGGACAGGGACCTATGAGAAGTACTTC; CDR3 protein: CASSLGTGTYEKYF
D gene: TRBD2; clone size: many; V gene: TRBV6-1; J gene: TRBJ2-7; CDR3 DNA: TGTGCCAGCAGTGTTCGACTAGCGGGAAACTACGAGCAGTACTTC; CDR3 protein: CASSVRLAGNYEQYF
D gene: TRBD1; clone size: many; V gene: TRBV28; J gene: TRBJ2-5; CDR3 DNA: TGTGCCAGCAGTTTCGATGGACAGGGGTTAGAGACCCAGTACTTC; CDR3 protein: CASSFDGQGLETQYF
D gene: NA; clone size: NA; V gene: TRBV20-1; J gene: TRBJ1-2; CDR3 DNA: TGCAGTGCTAGTGACGGAGGCTACACCTTC; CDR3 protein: CSASDGGYTF
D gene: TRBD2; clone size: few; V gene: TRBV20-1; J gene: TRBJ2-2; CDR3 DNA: TGCAGTGCCCAAGGAGGACTAGAATGTTCGAACACCGGGGAGCTGTTTTTT; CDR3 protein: CSAQGGLECSNTGELFF
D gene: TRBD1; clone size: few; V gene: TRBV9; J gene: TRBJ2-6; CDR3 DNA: TGTGCCAGCAGCGTTAGGGACAGGGGTTGGTCTGGGGCCAACGTCCTGACTTTC; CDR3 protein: CASSVRDRGWSGANVLTF
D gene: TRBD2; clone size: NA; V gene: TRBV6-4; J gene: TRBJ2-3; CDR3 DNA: TGTGCCAGCAGTGACTCACTAGCGTGCACAGATACGCAGTATTTT; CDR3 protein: CASSDSLACTDTQYF
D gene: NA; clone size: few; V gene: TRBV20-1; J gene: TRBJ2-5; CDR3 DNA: TGCAGTGCTCCGGCTCGGGGGATGAGGGCCCAGTACTTC; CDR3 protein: CSAPARGMRAQYF
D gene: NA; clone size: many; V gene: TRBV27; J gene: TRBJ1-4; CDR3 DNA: TGTGCCAGCAGTACCCGGGTGACGGGAGAAAAACTGTTTTTT; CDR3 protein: CASSTRVTGEKLFF
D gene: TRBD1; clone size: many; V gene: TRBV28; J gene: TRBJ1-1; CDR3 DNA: TGTGCCAGCAGCACAGGGGGGAACACTGAAGCTTTCTTT; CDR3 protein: CASSTGGNTEAFF
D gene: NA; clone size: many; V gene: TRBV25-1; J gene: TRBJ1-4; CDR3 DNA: TGTGCCAGCAGCCCCCGACCGGAAACTAATGAAAAACTGTTTTTT; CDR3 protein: CASSPRPETNEKLFF
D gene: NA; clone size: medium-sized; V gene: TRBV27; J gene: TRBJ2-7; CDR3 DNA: TGTGCCAGCAGCAACACCTACGAGCAGTACTTC; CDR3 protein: CASSNTYEQYF
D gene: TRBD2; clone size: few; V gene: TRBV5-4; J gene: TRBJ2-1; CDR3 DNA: TGTGCCAGCAGCTTCGGGACTAGCGGGAGGGCCTTGGCCAATGAGCAGTTCTTC; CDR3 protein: CASSFGTSGRALANEQFF
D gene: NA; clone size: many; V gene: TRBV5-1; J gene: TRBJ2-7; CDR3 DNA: TGCGCCAGCAGCTTGTTCGGGAGCAACGATCAGTACTTC; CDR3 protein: CASSLFGSNDQYF
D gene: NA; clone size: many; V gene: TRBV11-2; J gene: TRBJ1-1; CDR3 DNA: TGTGCCAGCAGCCATAGGGTGTCTGAAGCTTTCTTT; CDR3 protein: CASSHRVSEAFF
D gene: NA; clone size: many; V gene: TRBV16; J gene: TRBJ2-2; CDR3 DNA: TGTGCCAGCAGCCAATCGGCAGGCACGAACACCGGGGAGCTGTTTTTT; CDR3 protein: CASSQSAGTNTGELFF
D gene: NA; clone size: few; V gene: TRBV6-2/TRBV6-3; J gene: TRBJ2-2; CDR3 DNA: TGTGCCAGCAGAGCACTCCTGGGATCCGCCGGGGAGCTGTTTTTT; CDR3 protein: CASRALLGSAGELFF
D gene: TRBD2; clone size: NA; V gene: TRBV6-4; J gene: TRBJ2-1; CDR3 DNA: TGTGCCAGCAGTGGAGCTAGCGGGCCACACAATGAGCAGTTCTTC; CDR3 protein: CASSGASGPHNEQFF
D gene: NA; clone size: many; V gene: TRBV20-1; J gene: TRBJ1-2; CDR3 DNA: TGCAGTGCGGGGGGATCAAGCATGAATGGCTACACCTTC; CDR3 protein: CSAGGSSMNGYTF
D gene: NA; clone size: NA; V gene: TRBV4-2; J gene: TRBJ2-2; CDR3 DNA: TGTGCCAGCAGTCTGCTGGACACGGGGGAGCTGTTTTTT; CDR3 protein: CASSLLDTGELFF
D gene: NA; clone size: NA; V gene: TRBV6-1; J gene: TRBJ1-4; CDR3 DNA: TGTGCCAGCAGCCCGAGTAAACGAGGTGAAAAACTGTTTTTT; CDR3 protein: CASSPSKRGEKLFF
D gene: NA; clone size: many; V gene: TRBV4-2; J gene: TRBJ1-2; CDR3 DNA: TGTGCCAGCAGCCATCGATTACGGACAGACAAGAATGGCTACACCTTC; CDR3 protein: CASSHRLRTDKNGYTF
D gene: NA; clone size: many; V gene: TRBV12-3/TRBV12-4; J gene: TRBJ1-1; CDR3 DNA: TGTGCCAGCAGTTTACGGGGGAGCACTGAAGCTTTCTTT; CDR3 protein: CASSLRGSTEAFF
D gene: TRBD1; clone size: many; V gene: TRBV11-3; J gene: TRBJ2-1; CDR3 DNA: TGTGCCAGCAGCCCCCCAGGGGGAGCAGGGTTAAACAATGAGCAGTTCTTC; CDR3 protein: CASSPPGGAGLNNEQFF
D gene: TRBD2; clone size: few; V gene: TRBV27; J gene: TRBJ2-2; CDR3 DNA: TGTGCCAGCAGTGAACGGAGACTAGCGGAGAACACCGGGGAGCTGTTTTTT; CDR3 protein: CASSERRLAENTGELFF
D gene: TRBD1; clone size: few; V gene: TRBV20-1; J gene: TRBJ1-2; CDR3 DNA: TGCAGTGCTCCCGAACAGGGGTACCATGGCTACACCTTC; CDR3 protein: CSAPEQGYHGYTF
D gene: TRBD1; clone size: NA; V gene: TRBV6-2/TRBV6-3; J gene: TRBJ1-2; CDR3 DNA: TGTGCCAGCCCCGGGACAGAAAACTATGGCTACACCTTC; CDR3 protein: CASPGTENYGYTF
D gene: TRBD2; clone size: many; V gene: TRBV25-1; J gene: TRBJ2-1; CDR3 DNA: TGTGCCAGCAGTCCCCCTAGCGGGAGTTCTAATGAGCAGTTCTTC; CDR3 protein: CASSPPSGSSNEQFF
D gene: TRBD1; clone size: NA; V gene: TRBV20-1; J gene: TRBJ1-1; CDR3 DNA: TGCAGTGCCTCGGAATTGGACAGGGTCACTGAAGCTTTCTTT; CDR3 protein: CSASELDRVTEAFF
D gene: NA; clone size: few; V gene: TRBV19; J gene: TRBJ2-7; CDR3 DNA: TGTGCCAGTAGGGACGGGCCCGACTACGAGCAGTACTTC; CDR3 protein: CASRDGPDYEQYF
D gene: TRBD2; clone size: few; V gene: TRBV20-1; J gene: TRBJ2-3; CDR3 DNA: TGCAGTGTAAGGGGTTCGATCCCCTTCGGGACTAGCGGGACCCCTATAGGGACAGATACGCAGTATTTT; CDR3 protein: CSVRGSIPFGTSGTPIGTDTQYF
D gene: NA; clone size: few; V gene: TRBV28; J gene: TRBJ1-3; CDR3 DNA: TGTGCCAGCACGCGGGCCTCTTCTGGAAACACCATATATTTT; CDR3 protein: CASTRASSGNTIYF
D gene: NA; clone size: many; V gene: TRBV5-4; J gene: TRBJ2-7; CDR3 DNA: TGTGCCAGCAGCTTATCGTTCGGGGACGAGCAGTACTTC; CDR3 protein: CASSLSFGDEQYF
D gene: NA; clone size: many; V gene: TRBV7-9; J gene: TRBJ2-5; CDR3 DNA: TGTGCCAGCAGCTCTCCCCTAGTTCAAACCCGACAAGAGACCCAGTACTTC; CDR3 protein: CASSSPLVQTRQETQYF
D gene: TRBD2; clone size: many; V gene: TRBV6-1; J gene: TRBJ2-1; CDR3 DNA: TGTGCCAGCAGCCCGGGACTATTAGGGAACAATGAGCAGTTCTTC; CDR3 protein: CASSPGLLGNNEQFF
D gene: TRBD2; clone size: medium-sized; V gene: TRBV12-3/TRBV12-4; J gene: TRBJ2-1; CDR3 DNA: TGTGCCAGCAGTTTACTTGGCGGGGGAGGAATTGAGCAGTTCTTC; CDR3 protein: CASSLLGGGGIEQFF
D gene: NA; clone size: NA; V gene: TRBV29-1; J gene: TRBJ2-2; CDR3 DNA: TGCAGCGCTGGACATGCGGGCACCGGGGAGCTGTTTTTT; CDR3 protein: CSAGHAGTGELFF
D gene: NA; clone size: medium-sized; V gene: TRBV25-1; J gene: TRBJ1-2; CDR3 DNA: TGTGCCAGCAGTGGGGGGTTCTCGAGGGGCTACACCTTC; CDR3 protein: CASSGGFSRGYTF
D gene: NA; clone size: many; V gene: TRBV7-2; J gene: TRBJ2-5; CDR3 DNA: TGTGCCAGCAGCTTTCAAACAGGGATGGAGACCCAGTACTTC; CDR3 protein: CASSFQTGMETQYF
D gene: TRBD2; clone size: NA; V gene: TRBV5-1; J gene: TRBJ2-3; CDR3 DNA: TGCGCCAGCAGCTTGGCCTATTTCGGGGGGGGGCTAGATACGCAGTATTTT; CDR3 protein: CASSLAYFGGGLDTQYF
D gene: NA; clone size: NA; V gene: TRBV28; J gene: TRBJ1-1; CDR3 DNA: TGTGCCAGCAGGTCAGGGCTTGCGGGGCTCGAAGCTTTCTTT; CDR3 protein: CASRSGLAGLEAFF